These 11 T cell receptor beta chains were sequenced from one sample in a study of cytomegalovirus exposure and HLA in healthy donors. The PCR ran on 60 Vbeta and 13 Jbeta primers. The protocol was immunoSEQ multiplex PCR, while the TCRdb copy is restricted to in-frame clones and leaves out a portion. The sample yields roughly 150,000 clones, 9.7% seen once. The sample was PBMCs. These TCRs come from a man aged 45-65 years in good health and CMV-seronegative.

This clone was seen only a few times. The chain links TRBV19 to TRBJ1-1; D is unresolved. Germline CDR1 is LNHDA and CDR2 is SQIVND (reference sequence). The CDR3 extends over 16 amino acids. V lost 2 bases and J lost 1, with 14 bases in between. CDR3 protein: CASSILSRRKNTEAFF. The CDR3 DNA sequence: TGTGCCAGTAGTATATTAAGTCGGCGGAAGAACACTGAAGCTTTCTTT.

This chain joins TRBV18 and TRBJ2-2; 9 bases fit TRBD1. Germline V gene lookup returns CDR1 KGHSH and CDR2 LQKENI. CDR3 length: 15 amino acids. With 3 bases clipped from V and 4 bases from J, the junction kept 3 bases outside the gene matches. The CDR3 spells CASSPRQGVTGELFF. The CDR3 DNA is TGTGCCAGCTCACCGCGACAGGGGGTCACCGGGGAGCTGTTTTTT.

V is TRBV7-9 and J is TRBJ1-3; 12 positions agree with TRBD1. The CDR3 covers 16 residues. CDR1 and CDR2 from the germline V gene are SEHNR and FQNEAQ (reference sequence). Germline trimming cut 5 bases from V and 2 bases from J; bases unmatched to any gene: 4. For the CDR3, the DNA is TGTGCCAGCAGCCCCGGGACAGGGGGCACTGGAAACACCATATATTTT. Protein sequence: CASSPGTGGTGNTIYF.

This clone was counted between two and nine times. The gene calls are TRBV30 and TRBJ2-3; D is perhaps TRBD2 (7 bases). This CDR3 is 18 amino acids long. Looked up from germline, CDR1 is GTSNPN and CDR2 is SVGIG (reference sequence). V was shortened by 0 bases and J by 1 base, with 20 bases between the two germline ends. Here the CDR3 DNA reads TGTGCCTGGAGTGTACAGAGGGGGGGGGCTAATCGCACAGATACGCAGTATTTT. Protein product: CAWSVQRGGANRTDTQYF.

The rearrangement joins TRBV5-1 to TRBJ2-1; 13 nucleotides line up with TRBD2. CDR1 is SGHRS and CDR2 is YFSETQ in the germline V gene. V shed 4 bases, J shed 9 bases, and the junction held 13 bases outside the gene matches. The CDR3 consists of 17 residues. Written as DNA, the CDR3 is TGCGCCAGCAGCCTCCGCTCGGGACTAGCGGGACGGGGTGAGCAGTTCTTC. Residues: CASSLRSGLAGRGEQFF.

The chain carries TRBV25-1 and TRBJ1-4, with 7 bases fitting TRBD1. The V gene's germline CDR1 is MGHDK and CDR2 SYGVNS. V lost 2 bases to trimming and J lost 6 bases; unmatched junction nucleotides: 6. The CDR3 loop spans 15 amino acids. For the CDR3, the DNA is TGTGCCAGCAGTGAAGGGGCAGGGGGACATGAAAAACTGTTTTTT. As protein: CASSEGAGGHEKLFF.

J is TRBJ2-5 and V is TRBV6-5; 7 bases are a match to TRBD1. Unmatched junction bases numbered 6, after V lost 8 bases and J lost 3 bases. The V gene's germline CDR1 is MNHEY and CDR2 SVGAGI. The length of the CDR3 is 13 residues. CDR3 protein: CASGRDREETQYF. The CDR3 DNA is TGTGCCAGCGGCCGGGACAGAGAAGAGACCCAGTACTTC.

This clone was picked up a small number of times. V is TRBV2 and J is TRBJ2-3, with a weak D call TRBD1 (5 bases). Germline CDR1 reads SNHLY; CDR2 reads FYNNEI. V gave up 6 bases and J gave up 2 bases, with 18 bases separating them. The length of the CDR3 is 16 residues. The CDR3 region has the DNA TGTGCCAGCAGGCCCCCCACTGGGGCCTTCACAGATACGCAGTATTTT. Protein sequence: CASRPPTGAFTDTQYF. Complete variable domain (other parts from reference TRBV2 and TRBJ2-3): EPEVTQTPSHQVTQMGQEVILRCVPISNHLYFYWYRQILGQKVEFLVSFYNNEISEKSEIFDDQFSVERPDGSNFTLKIRSTKLEDSAMYFCASRPPTGAFTDTQYFGPGTRLTVL.

The chain links TRBV18 to TRBJ1-1; D might be TRBD1 (5 bases). The CDR3 has 16 amino acids. V dropped 3 bases and J dropped 4 bases, with 18 bases sitting between them. Germline lookup yields CDR1 KGHSH and CDR2 LQKENI. The CDR3: CASSPSSQGIGTEAFF. CDR3 sequence (DNA): TGTGCCAGCTCACCGAGTTCCCAGGGAATCGGCACTGAAGCTTTCTTT.

Note on this clone: Germline and junction disagree at one end, which may indicate a read error. The chain has TRBV5-1 and TRBJ2-2; D is undetermined. Germline V gene sequence: CDR1 SGHRS, CDR2 YFSETQ. This CDR3 spans 12 amino acids. CDR3 bases: TGCGCCAGCAGCTTGAACACCCGGGAGCTGTTTTTT. Its translation: CASSLNTRELFF.

The CDR3: CAWSVRGNGNTIYF. The CDR3 region has the DNA TGTGCCTGGAGTGTAAGGGGAAATGGAAACACCATATATTTT. The V and J genes are TRBV30 and TRBJ1-3, with D possibly matching TRBD1 (5 bases). The CDR3 loop spans 14 amino acids. Trimming pared 0 bases from V and 3 bases from J, leaving 9 bases between. Germline CDR1 is GTSNPN and CDR2 is SVGIG (reference sequence).